This T cell receptor beta chain comes out of a study of shared clonotypes between healthy human individuals. The study, taken as a whole, reports: Measured sharing among donors was expected to vary with sequencing depth.

About this clone: Its target is not known.

Sorted subsets were amplified in replicate PCRs using 150 to 250 ng DNA, approximately 30,000 T cell genomes. TCRdb's copy holds only in-frame clones and misses some; the assay was immunoSEQ multiplex PCR. In the table there are hundreds of thousands of clones, more than 95% of which are singletons. Germline CDR1 MNHEY, CDR2 SMNVEV (reference sequence). Trimming removed 8 bases at V and 0 bases at J, with 8 bases between. The CDR3 covers 14 residues. V usage is TRBV27 and J usage is TRBJ2-6; D remains unclear. The receptor was derived from a young woman in good health. The sample consisted of naive CD4+ T cells sorted from blood. Specified subset: CD45RA+ positively selected. The CDR3 is CASSQVSGANVLTF. The CDR3 nucleotides are TGTGCCAGCTCCCAGGTCTCTGGGGCCAACGTCCTGACTTTC.